Below are 27 T cell receptor beta chains sequenced from a single sample in a study of OX40 agonist ivuxolimab in advanced cancers. Data came from immunoSEQ multiplex PCR; TCRdb stores just in-frame clones and leaves some out. The sample holds around 100,000 clones, about 96% seen once. Sequences were derived from CD4+ or CD8+ T cells sorted from blood, sampled in a trial of the OX40 agonist ivuxolimab. The receptor source for this set is an adult with an advanced solid tumor such as melanoma, head and neck, liver or kidney cancer.

The V gene is TRBV15, the J gene TRBJ2-5; tentative D call: TRBD2 (5 bases). V was pared by 5 bases and J by 11 bases, with 9 bases between. From germline, CDR1 is LNHNV and CDR2 YYDKDF (reference sequence). This CDR3 is 10 amino acids long. The CDR3 reads CATSGGSQYF. The CDR3 DNA sequence: TGTGCCACCAGCGGAGGTAGTCAGTACTTC. Based on the CDR3 plus reference TRBV15 and TRBJ2-5, the full variable domain is DAMVIQNPRYQVTQFGKPVTLSCSQTLNHNVMYWYQQKSSQAPKLLFHYYDKDFNNEADTPDNFQSRRPNTSFCFLDIRSPGLGDTAMYLCATSGGSQYFGPGTRLLVL.

The chain links TRBV7-3 to TRBJ1-6; 9 bases map to TRBD1. CDR3 length: 15 residues. V dropped 2 bases and J dropped 10; count of bases not matched to a gene: 6. CDR1 is SGHTA, CDR2 FQGTGA, per germline. The CDR3 DNA sequence: TGTGCCAGCAGCTTACTGACAGGGGGTGAATCACCCCTCCACTTT. Translating gives CASSLLTGGESPLHF.

The J gene is TRBJ1-2, the V gene TRBV19, with TRBD1 matching 10 bases. There are 13 residues in the CDR3. The junction had 5 bases not matched to a gene; V was cut back by 5 bases and J by 8 bases. Germline CDR1 LNHDA, CDR2 SQIVND (reference sequence). The CDR3 reads CASSAGTGEGYTF. The CDR3 region has the DNA TGTGCCAGTAGTGCCGGGACAGGGGAAGGCTACACCTTC.

The chain has TRBV14 and TRBJ2-6; no clear D. Germline V CDR1 and CDR2: SGHDN, FVKESK. This CDR3 has 18 residues. V was pared by 2 bases and J by 0 bases, with 14 bases between. This CDR3 reads CASSQNPPYISGANVLTF. CDR3 DNA sequence: TGTGCCAGCAGCCAAAACCCCCCTTATATCTCTGGGGCCAACGTCCTGACTTTC.

The V and J genes are TRBV27 and TRBJ2-7; 7 bases map to TRBD1. Germline V gene sequence: CDR1 MNHEY, CDR2 SMNVEV (reference sequence). The CDR3 consists of 16 residues. V was clipped by 0 bases and J by 3 bases; unmatched bases: 8. CDR3 nucleotide sequence: TGTGCCAGCAGTTTATCGACCCGGGACAGAGACTACGAGCAGTACTTC. Residues: CASSLSTRDRDYEQYF.

The gene calls are TRBV12-5 and TRBJ2-3; 8 bases are a match to TRBD1. J gave up 6 bases and V 6 bases, and 11 bases lay outside the gene matches. The CDR3 contains 15 residues. From germline, CDR1 is LGHNT and CDR2 FRNRAP. The CDR3, as DNA: TGTGCTAGTGGCCCCGATGCAGGGGGCTTTGATACGCAGTATTTT. Translating gives CASGPDAGGFDTQYF.

V usage is TRBV7-9 and J usage is TRBJ2-5; D may be TRBD1 (6 bases). This CDR3 is built from 15 residues. Trimming removed 2 bases from V and 5 bases from J, with 15 bases in between. Germline loops: CDR1 SEHNR, CDR2 FQNEAQ (reference sequence). The CDR3 spells CASSLSPNRAETQYF. The CDR3 nucleotides are TGTGCCAGCAGCTTATCGCCTAACAGGGCTGAGACCCAGTACTTC.

V gene TRBV19 combines with J gene TRBJ2-1; D gene uncertain. The CDR3 has 13 amino acids. CDR1 and CDR2 from the germline V gene are LNHDA and SQIVND (reference sequence). With 7 bases removed from V and 4 bases from J, the gap between germline ends came to 11 bases. The CDR3 here is CASTPSGYNEQFF. CDR3 in DNA: TGTGCCAGTACCCCGAGTGGATACAATGAGCAGTTCTTC. The entire variable domain, with the rest obtained from reference TRBV19 and TRBJ2-1, is as follows: DGGITQSPKYLFRKEGQNVTLSCEQNLNHDAMYWYRQDPGQGLRLIYYSQIVNDFQKGDIAEGYSVSREKKESFPLTVTSAQKNPTAFYLCASTPSGYNEQFFGPGTRLTVL.

This chain uses TRBV6-6 with TRBJ2-5; D possibly corresponds to TRBD1 (6 bases). The CDR3 sequence is 14 residues long. V was shortened by 4 bases and J by 5 bases, with 14 bases between the two germline ends. Germline V gives CDR1 MNHNY, CDR2 SVGAGI (reference sequence). In nucleotides, the CDR3 is TGTGCCAGCAGTTCCTTGGGGGCAGGGGAGACCCAGTACTTC. Amino acids: CASSSLGAGETQYF.

Here the CDR3 reads CASTLSSYNEQFF. In DNA form, the CDR3 reads TGTGCCAGCACCCTAAGCTCCTACAATGAGCAGTTCTTC. The gene calls are TRBV6-1 and TRBJ2-1; D not certain. The CDR3 covers 13 residues. Germline V gene sequence: CDR1 MNHNS, CDR2 SASEGT. The ends were cut back, 7 bases at V and 0 bases at J, with 7 bases in the middle.

This clone was seen repeatedly, ten times or more. This chain links TRBV7-9 with TRBJ1-6; TRBD1 might be the D (5 bases). Looked up from germline, CDR1 is SEHNR and CDR2 is FQNEAQ (reference sequence). This CDR3 is built from 16 residues. The ends were cut back, 8 bases at V and 4 bases at J, with 18 bases in the middle. The CDR3 DNA follows: TGTGCCAGCGCCGAGACAAGGACAAGATATAATTCACCCCTCCACTTT. Residues: CASAETRTRYNSPLHF.

The rearrangement joins TRBV11-2 to TRBJ2-7, with D perhaps matching TRBD2 (5 bases). The germline gives CDR1 SGHAT, CDR2 FQNNGV. The CDR3 sequence is 12 residues long. Trimming took off 7 bases at V and 4 bases at J, with 11 bases between the two ends. CDR3 coding DNA: TGTGCCAGCACGGGGAGAGGGTACGAGCAGTACTTC. Encoded protein: CASTGRGYEQYF.

This clone was counted a single time. The chain has TRBV27 and TRBJ1-4; D remains unclear. Per the germline V gene, CDR1 is MNHEY and CDR2 is SMNVEV (reference sequence). This CDR3 has 15 amino acids. V was cut by 2 bases and J by 5 bases, with 12 bases left in between. CDR3 loop: CASSLVGPTNEKLFF. In nucleotides, the CDR3 is TGTGCCAGCAGTTTAGTAGGGCCGACGAATGAAAAACTGTTTTTT.

The rearrangement joins TRBV28 to TRBJ2-7; D might be TRBD2 (6 bases). The CDR3 has 16 amino acids. V lost 3 bases to trimming and J lost 1 base, with 16 bases between them. Per the germline V gene, CDR1 is MDHEN and CDR2 is SYDVKM. This chain's CDR3 is CASSFSGVLVSYEQYF. CDR3 coding DNA: TGTGCCAGCAGTTTTTCGGGGGTTTTAGTGTCCTACGAGCAGTACTTC.

This sequence joins TRBV6-5 and TRBJ2-5; D possibly corresponds to TRBD1 (6 bases). The CDR3 spans 14 residues. Germline CDR1 MNHEY, CDR2 SVGAGI. Trimming took off 3 bases at V and 2 bases at J, with 10 bases between the two ends. In DNA form, the CDR3 reads TGTGCCAGCAGTTATTCGACAGGTCAAGAGACCCAGTACTTC. Translating it yields CASSYSTGQETQYF.

This chain joins TRBV10-1 and TRBJ2-1, with D uncertain. V was cut by 1 base and J by 9 bases, with 10 bases left in between. This CDR3 has 13 residues. CDR1 is WNHNN and CDR2 is SYGVQD in the germline V gene (reference sequence). The DNA for the CDR3 is TGCGCCAGCAGTGAGTTCGGTGGGCGTGAGCAGTTCTTC. It is translated as CASSEFGGREQFF.

This sequence joins TRBV7-9 and TRBJ2-7; D remains ambiguous. Trimming left V 1 base short and J 1 base short, with 8 bases between. CDR1 is SEHNR, CDR2 FQNEAQ, per germline (reference sequence). The CDR3 has 14 residues. CDR3 nucleotides: TGTGCCAGCAGCTTAGAGATTCAATCCTACGAGCAGTACTTC. Its protein is CASSLEIQSYEQYF.

The chain recombines TRBV7-2 with TRBJ2-5; D uncertain. The CDR3 totals 14 residues. Trimming stripped 2 bases from V and 0 bases from J, with 7 bases between. Germline V gene data show CDR1 as SGHTA and CDR2 as FQGNSA. The CDR3 sequence: CASSLNRDQETQYF. In nucleotides, the CDR3 is TGTGCCAGCAGCTTAAACAGAGACCAAGAGACCCAGTACTTC.

V and J are TRBV7-8 and TRBJ2-6; no clear D. Trimming took off 3 bases at V and 0 bases at J, with 6 bases between the two ends. Germline V gives CDR1 SGHVS, CDR2 FQNEAQ. This CDR3 comprises 15 residues. The CDR3 coding sequence is TGTGCCAGCAGCTTCAAAATCTCTGGGGCCAACGTCCTGACTTTC. Protein: CASSFKISGANVLTF.

The chain couples TRBV5-1 to TRBJ2-5; D remains ambiguous. The CDR3 spans 14 residues. Germline V gives CDR1 SGHRS, CDR2 YFSETQ. The V gene lost 1 base and the J gene lost 0 bases, with 7 bases spanning the gap. DNA for the CDR3: TGCGCCAGCAGCTTGAGTCAGAACCAAGAGACCCAGTACTTC. It encodes CASSLSQNQETQYF.

This chain links TRBV7-9 with TRBJ2-2, with 7 bases lining up with TRBD1. Per the germline V gene, CDR1 is SEHNR and CDR2 is FQNEAQ (reference sequence). This CDR3 comprises 13 residues. Unmatched junction bases numbered 6, after V lost 10 bases and J lost 4 bases. DNA for the CDR3: TGTGCCAACGATTACAGGGGCACCGGGGAGCTGTTTTTT. Translating gives CANDYRGTGELFF.

The chain is built from TRBV28 and TRBJ1-1, with no clear D. V lost 5 bases, J lost 3 bases, and 16 bases lay in between. CDR1 is MDHEN and CDR2 is SYDVKM in the germline V gene. This CDR3 spans 15 amino acids. The CDR3 region has the DNA TGTGCCAGCAGTGACCCATGGGGAGCGGACACTGAAGCTTTCTTT. It specifies CASSDPWGADTEAFF.

The V gene is TRBV5-5, the J gene TRBJ2-1; no firm D call. The CDR3 extends over 14 amino acids. With 2 bases removed from V and 1 base from J, the gap between germline ends came to 7 bases. Germline lookup yields CDR1 SGHKS and CDR2 YYEKEE (reference sequence). CDR3 sequence (DNA): TGTGCCAGCAGCTTAGACGGATCCTACAATGAGCAGTTCTTC. Its translation: CASSLDGSYNEQFF. Filled out from reference TRBV5-5 and TRBJ2-1, the complete variable domain reads DAGVTQSPTHLIKTRGQQVTLRCSPISGHKSVSWYQQVLGQGPQFIFQYYEKEERGRGNFPDRFSARQFPNYSSELNVNALLLGDSALYLCASSLDGSYNEQFFGPGTRLTVL.

The chain joins TRBV9 to TRBJ1-2, with D possibly being TRBD1 (6 bases). V was shortened by 4 bases and J by 6 bases, with 19 bases between the two germline ends. Germline loops: CDR1 SGDLS, CDR2 YYNGEE. The CDR3 runs 15 residues. The CDR3 DNA follows: TGTGCCAGCAGCCCAAAACAGGGAGGTAGGAATGGCTACACCTTC. This sequence encodes CASSPKQGGRNGYTF.

The V and J genes are TRBV29-1 and TRBJ2-7; D gene uncertain. Trimming removed 5 bases from V and 0 bases from J, with 11 bases in between. This CDR3 contains 13 residues. Looked up from germline, CDR1 is SQVTM and CDR2 is ANQGSEA. The CDR3 is CSVYESVSYEQYF. The DNA of the CDR3 is TGCAGCGTTTACGAGTCAGTCTCCTACGAGCAGTACTTC.

This rearrangement joins TRBV9 to TRBJ2-7, with TRBD2 matching over 8 bases. V lost 4 bases and J lost 0; bases outside the gene matches: 6. The CDR3 extends over 15 amino acids. CDR1 SGDLS and CDR2 YYNGEE come from the germline V gene. The CDR3 DNA follows: TGTGCCAGCAGCCCCACTAGCGGCTTCTCCTACGAGCAGTACTTC. Protein: CASSPTSGFSYEQYF.

The chain is built from TRBV6-5 and TRBJ2-7; 8 nucleotides line up with TRBD1. Germline CDR1 reads MNHEY; CDR2 reads SVGAGI. Trimming removed 0 bases from V and 1 base from J; junction bases left unmatched: 2. The CDR3 length is 15 residues. The DNA of the CDR3 is TGTGCCAGCAGTTACTCTGGGACAGGATCCTACGAGCAGTACTTC. It encodes CASSYSGTGSYEQYF.